This TCR beta chain appears in the sequencing data of a study of CD8 T cells in Susac syndrome. Study-level information: Sequenced Susac syndrome patients included more than 5 with active disease and under 10 who were in remission.

The recently defined diagnostic criteria for definite or probable disease were met by the Susac syndrome patients. This clonotype was detected only once. Its antigen is not known. RNA in amounts of roughly 0.5 to 1 ug was reverse transcribed with random hexamers. TCRdb independently ran MiXCR on the immunoSEQ multiplex PCR reads; one entry per CDR3 protein. The repertoire holds under 200,000 distinct CDR3 sequences, with approximately 95% as singletons. Study findings and constraints: Detection of Susac-specific public clones gave over 15 in total CD8+ repertoires and roughly five in CD8+ TEMRA repertoires.

The receptor's source is a human donor with Susac syndrome. The sequenced sample consisted of CD8+ T cells from PBMCs.

This CDR3 reads CASSPRQSGDEKLFF. The CDR3 coding sequence is TGTGCCAGCAGCCCCCGACAATCGGGTGATGAAAAACTGTTTTTT. The V call is TRBV7-2, the J call TRBJ1-4, with no clear D. This CDR3 comprises 15 residues. The V gene's germline CDR1 is SGHTA and CDR2 FQGNSA. V lost 5 bases, J lost 6 bases, and 16 bases lay in between.